The clone carrying this T cell receptor (beta chain) was counted a single time. The entry originates in a study of cytomegalovirus exposure and HLA in healthy donors. PCR primers comprised 60 Vbeta and 13 Jbeta primers. Sequencing was performed with immunoSEQ multiplex PCR; in TCRdb, only in-frame clones are kept and a portion is missing. The data show some 140,000 clones, approximately 70% seen once. The sequenced sample was PBMCs. The TCR comes from a human donor in good health.

The CDR3, as DNA: TGTGCCACCAGCAGATCCAGACAGGGGTGGGATGAGCAGTTCTTC. As protein: CATSRSRQGWDEQFF. The chain combines TRBV15 with TRBJ2-1, with 8 bases that match TRBD1. V shed 2 bases, J shed 8 bases, and the junction held 8 bases outside the gene matches. This CDR3 has 15 residues. In germline, CDR1 is LNHNV, CDR2 YYDKDF (reference sequence).